What follows are 24 T cell receptor beta chains derived from one specimen sequenced in a study of Ad26.COV2.S vaccination and SARS-CoV-2 variants. Treatment: 15 to 20 received Ad26.COV2.S at low or high dose, single or two shots; about 5 received placebo; per-sample allocation not given. Material that was analyzed had been drawn on day 63 after the first vaccine or placebo injection. Sequencing was performed with immunoSEQ multiplex PCR; in TCRdb, only in-frame clones are kept and a portion is missing. This table holds 350,000 to 400,000 clones, 80% to 90% found once. The sample consisted of peripheral blood, taken in a trial of Ad26.COV2.S vaccine versus placebo. These receptors were collected from a person aged 18-60 years who received the Ad26.COV2.S COVID-19 vaccine or a placebo.

J is TRBJ1-1 and V is TRBV3-1 (or the pseudogene TRBV3-2), with a possible D match to TRBD1 (6 bases). This CDR3 is 17 amino acids long. From germline, CDR1 is LGHDT and CDR2 YNNKEL (reference sequence). V lost 0 bases to trimming and J lost 2 bases, with 16 bases between them. The CDR3 loop reads CASSQELQGLGNTEAFF. The CDR3 DNA reads TGTGCCAGCAGCCAAGAATTACAGGGATTAGGAAACACTGAAGCTTTCTTT.

Points on this clone: Other DNA sequences within the sample encode an identical CDR3. V gene TRBV5-1 combines with J gene TRBJ1-5; no clear D gene. This CDR3 has 13 residues. The germline V and J ends were trimmed by 0 bases and 5 bases, with 6 bases remaining between them. Germline V gives CDR1 SGHRS, CDR2 YFSETQ. CDR3 DNA: TGCGCCAGCAGCTTGGGGAGAGATCAGCCCCAGCATTTT. This sequence encodes CASSLGRDQPQHF.

This clone came up once. The chain employs TRBV4-1 and TRBJ1-1; 8 bases agree with TRBD1. The junction had 1 base not matched to a gene; V was cut back by 1 base and J by 3 bases. In germline, CDR1 is MGHRA, CDR2 YSYEKL. The CDR3 runs 14 residues. CDR3 region: CASSQGQGYTEAFF. CDR3 DNA sequence: TGCGCCAGCAGCCAAGGACAGGGGTACACTGAAGCTTTCTTT.

This clone showed up just a few times. V usage is TRBV6-2 or TRBV6-3 and J usage is TRBJ2-2; D unresolved. The V end was cut by 0 bases, the J end by 4 bases, with 12 bases between. The germline V gene has CDR1 MNHEY and CDR2 SVGEGT. The CDR3 extends over 16 amino acids. The CDR3 DNA reads TGTGCCAGCAGTTACTCGATCTTAGTCGGCACCGGGGAGCTGTTTTTT. It codes for CASSYSILVGTGELFF.

This clone was observed a few times. The rearrangement joins TRBV4-1 to TRBJ1-2, with 7 bases aligning to TRBD1. With 3 bases clipped from V and 9 bases from J, the junction kept 1 base outside the gene matches. This CDR3 contains 11 residues. CDR1 is MGHRA, CDR2 YSYEKL, per germline. The CDR3 protein is CASSQTGSYTF. CDR3 DNA: TGCGCCAGCAGCCAGACAGGGAGCTACACCTTC.

This chain uses TRBV7-2 with TRBJ2-3; 7 nucleotides line up with TRBD2. The CDR3 is made up of 15 amino acids. Germline V lookup: CDR1 SGHTA, CDR2 FQGNSA. Trimming at V came to 5 bases and at J to 5 bases, leaving 10 bases not matched to a gene. The CDR3 DNA sequence: TGTGCCAGCAGCCTCAGGCGGGGGAGGGTAGATACGCAGTATTTT. This gives the protein CASSLRRGRVDTQYF.

The chain joins TRBV3-1 (or the pseudogene TRBV3-2) to TRBJ2-3; 11 nucleotides line up with TRBD2. The germline V gene has CDR1 LGHDT and CDR2 YNNKEL (reference sequence). This CDR3 spans 15 amino acids. V was pared by 1 base and J by 7 bases, with 4 bases of the junction left unmatched. The CDR3 DNA follows: TGTGCCAGCAGCCAAGGACTAGCGGGGCTACATACGCAGTATTTT. Encoded protein: CASSQGLAGLHTQYF.

The chain combines TRBV7-9 with TRBJ1-2, with a weak D call TRBD1 (6 bases). CDR3 length: 12 amino acids. Trimming removed 5 bases from V and 4 bases from J, with 8 bases in between. Germline CDR1 SEHNR, CDR2 FQNEAQ (reference sequence). For the CDR3, the DNA is TGTGCCAGCAGCCGGACAGTCTATGGCTACACCTTC. The encoded protein is CASSRTVYGYTF.

This sequence joins TRBV14 and TRBJ2-7; 9 nucleotides match TRBD1. The CDR3 contains 15 residues. Germline V gene data show CDR1 as SGHDN and CDR2 as FVKESK. V lost 5 bases, J lost 4 bases, and 9 bases stayed unmatched. CDR3 in DNA: TGTGCCAGCAGCGAACAGGGGGCGTTCGGGTACGAGCAGTACTTC. It specifies CASSEQGAFGYEQYF.

V and J are TRBV7-8 and TRBJ1-5, with D maybe TRBD1 (5 bases). This CDR3 comprises 11 residues. Trimming removed 7 bases at V and 9 bases at J, with 10 bases between. Germline loops: CDR1 SGHVS, CDR2 FQNEAQ. The CDR3 reads CASTSRGPQHF. The CDR3 DNA is TGTGCCAGCACCTCTAGGGGGCCCCAGCATTTT.

This clone was recorded only once. The V and J genes are TRBV9 and TRBJ2-2; D ambiguous. Germline V gene sequence: CDR1 SGDLS, CDR2 YYNGEE. V shed 1 base and J shed 1 base, with 5 bases lying between them. There are 14 residues in the CDR3. The CDR3 spells CASSVKLNTGELFF. CDR3 coding DNA: TGTGCCAGCAGCGTAAAACTGAACACCGGGGAGCTGTTTTTT.

This chain uses TRBV9 with TRBJ2-2, with D maybe TRBD2 (5 bases). Germline loops: CDR1 SGDLS, CDR2 YYNGEE. Trimming took 8 bases from V and 6 from J, leaving 17 bases between them. This CDR3 is 14 amino acids long. The CDR3 loop reads CASGSASLAGELFF. The CDR3 bases are TGTGCCAGTGGATCCGCTAGCTTGGCCGGGGAGCTGTTTTTT.

The chain carries TRBV3-1 (or the pseudogene TRBV3-2) and TRBJ1-2; D is perhaps TRBD1 (5 bases). The CDR3 sequence is 15 residues long. From germline, CDR1 is LGHDT and CDR2 YNNKEL (reference sequence). Trimming pared 4 bases from V and 4 bases from J, leaving 16 bases between. DNA for the CDR3: TGTGCCAGCAGCCCTCAGGGTTTCGCGGCCTATGGCTACACCTTC. It specifies CASSPQGFAAYGYTF.

The J gene is TRBJ2-2, the V gene TRBV2; 14 bases are shared with TRBD2. After removal of 4 bases from V and 7 bases from J, the junction contained 8 bases not matched to a gene. The V gene's germline CDR1 is SNHLY and CDR2 FYNNEI. The CDR3 spans 17 residues. The CDR3 region has the DNA TGTGCCAGCAGTGCCCCGACTAGCGGGGGGGCCGTCGGGGAGCTGTTTTTT. It codes for CASSAPTSGGAVGELFF.

On this clone itself: Other DNA variants within this sample encode the same CDR3. The gene calls are TRBV10-3 and TRBJ1-2; no clear D gene. Trimming left V 3 bases short and J 7 bases short, with 6 bases between. Germline-derived CDR1 and CDR2 are ENHRY and SYGVKD. This CDR3 region has 11 residues. CDR3 in amino acids: CAISDGGGYTF. The CDR3 coding sequence is TGTGCCATCAGTGATGGTGGTGGCTACACCTTC.

This clone showed up just once. Here the CDR3 reads CASSQARILSGNTIYF. In DNA, the CDR3 is TGTGCCAGCAGCCAAGCCAGGATTCTCTCTGGAAACACCATATATTTT. The chain joins TRBV7-8 to TRBJ1-3; D call uncertain. The CDR3 is made up of 16 amino acids. CDR1 is SGHVS and CDR2 is FQNEAQ in the germline V gene. V was clipped by 5 bases and J by 0 bases, with 14 bases between them.

J is TRBJ2-1 and V is TRBV27; D gene unclear. V shed 5 bases and J shed 9 bases, with 14 bases lying between them. Germline V gives CDR1 MNHEY, CDR2 SMNVEV (reference sequence). This CDR3 contains 13 residues. The CDR3 DNA sequence: TGTGCCAGCAGTCCTAGATCTGGGGTTGAGCAGTTCTTC. It yields the protein CASSPRSGVEQFF.

The CDR3 here is CASSQEGGTPDSPLHF. The CDR3 DNA sequence: TGCGCCAGCAGCCAAGAAGGCGGGACACCAGATTCACCCCTCCACTTT. The chain uses TRBV4-1 and TRBJ1-6, with D maybe TRBD1 (6 bases). This CDR3 is 16 amino acids long. V was cut by 0 bases and J by 8 bases, with 14 bases left in between. CDR1 is MGHRA, CDR2 YSYEKL, per germline.

The chain uses TRBV27 and TRBJ1-6; D is ambiguous. The V gene's germline CDR1 is MNHEY and CDR2 SMNVEV (reference sequence). The ends were cut back, 8 bases at V and 7 bases at J, with 12 bases in the middle. The CDR3 is 13 amino acids. The CDR3: CASGYQFNSPLHF. The CDR3 nucleotides read TGTGCCAGCGGTTATCAATTCAATTCACCCCTCCACTTT.

The genes are TRBV5-1 and TRBJ2-1, with TRBD2 matching over 12 bases. This CDR3 is 15 amino acids long. V shed 3 bases, J shed 6 bases, and the junction held 4 bases outside the gene matches. The germline gives CDR1 SGHRS, CDR2 YFSETQ. In DNA, the CDR3 is TGCGCCAGCAGCTATCTAGCGGGGGGGCCCAATGAGCAGTTCTTC. Translation: CASSYLAGGPNEQFF.

In its sample, this clone was seen many times. This chain joins TRBV3-1 (or the pseudogene TRBV3-2) and TRBJ2-5; D is undetermined. CDR1 is LGHDT, CDR2 YNNKEL, per germline (reference sequence). The CDR3 extends over 14 amino acids. Trimming pared 5 bases from V and 1 base from J, leaving 11 bases between. The CDR3 DNA sequence: TGTGCCAGCAGCGGTACACAAGGCCAAGAGACCCAGTACTTC. It specifies CASSGTQGQETQYF.

This clone has just one count. V gene TRBV6-5 combines with J gene TRBJ1-2; D ambiguous. The CDR3 spans 14 residues. Germline CDR1 and CDR2: MNHEY and SVGAGI. The V gene lost 6 bases and the J gene lost 0 bases, with 11 bases spanning the gap. In DNA form, the CDR3 reads TGTGCCAGCAGGCCAGGTGTTCCTAACTATGGCTACACCTTC. Its translation is CASRPGVPNYGYTF.

This sequence joins TRBV2 and TRBJ1-4, with D possibly TRBD1 on 5 matching bases. The CDR3 runs 15 residues. Germline CDR1 SNHLY, CDR2 FYNNEI. V shed 3 bases and J shed 0 bases, with 8 bases lying between them. This CDR3 is CASSEGESTNEKLFF. For the CDR3, the DNA is TGTGCCAGCAGTGAGGGGGAATCAACTAATGAAAAACTGTTTTTT.

The J gene is TRBJ2-1, the V gene TRBV7-7; D may be TRBD2 (5 bases). Trimming stripped 3 bases from V and 6 bases from J, with 12 bases between. The length of the CDR3 is 14 residues. Germline V lookup: CDR1 SSHAT, CDR2 FNYEAQ (reference sequence). The CDR3 here is CASSFVREINEQFF. The CDR3 nucleotides read TGTGCCAGCAGCTTTGTGAGGGAAATCAATGAGCAGTTCTTC.